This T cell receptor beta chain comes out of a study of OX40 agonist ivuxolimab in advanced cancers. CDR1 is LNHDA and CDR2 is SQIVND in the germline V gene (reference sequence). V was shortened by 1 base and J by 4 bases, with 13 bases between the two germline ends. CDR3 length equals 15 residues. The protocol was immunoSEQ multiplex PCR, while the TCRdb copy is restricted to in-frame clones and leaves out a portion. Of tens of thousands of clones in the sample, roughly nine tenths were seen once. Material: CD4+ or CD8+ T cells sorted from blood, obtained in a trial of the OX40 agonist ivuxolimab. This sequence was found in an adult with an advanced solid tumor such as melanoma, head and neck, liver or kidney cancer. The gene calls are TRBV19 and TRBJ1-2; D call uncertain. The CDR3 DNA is TGTGCCAGTAGTATAGTGTCGCAGGCGATCTATGGCTACACCTTC. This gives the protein CASSIVSQAIYGYTF.